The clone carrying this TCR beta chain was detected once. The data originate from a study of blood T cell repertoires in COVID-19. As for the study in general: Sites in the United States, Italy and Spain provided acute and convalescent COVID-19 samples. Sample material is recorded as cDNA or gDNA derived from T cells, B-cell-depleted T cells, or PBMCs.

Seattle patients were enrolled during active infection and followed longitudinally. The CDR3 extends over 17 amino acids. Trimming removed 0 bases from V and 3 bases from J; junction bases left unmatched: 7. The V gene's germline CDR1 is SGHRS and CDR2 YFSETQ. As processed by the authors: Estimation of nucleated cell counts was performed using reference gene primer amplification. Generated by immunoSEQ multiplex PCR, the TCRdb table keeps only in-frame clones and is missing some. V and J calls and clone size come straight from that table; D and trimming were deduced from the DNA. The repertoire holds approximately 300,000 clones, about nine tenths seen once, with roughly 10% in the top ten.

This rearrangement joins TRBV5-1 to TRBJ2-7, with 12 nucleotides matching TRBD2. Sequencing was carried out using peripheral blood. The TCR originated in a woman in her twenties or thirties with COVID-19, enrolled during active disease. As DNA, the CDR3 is TGCGCCAGCAGCTTGGACCAACGGACTAGCGGGATCTACGAGCAGTACTTC. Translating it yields CASSLDQRTSGIYEQYF.